This T cell receptor (beta chain) comes out of a study of type 1 and type 2 diabetes patients. Study-level findings and limits: In type 2 diabetes, highly-expanded CD4+ clones took a median roughly 3.9% of reads. Groups were not age- or gender-matched, which may bias interpretation.

Amplification started from genomic DNA. Multiplex PCR with 30 forward and 13 reverse primers amplified the TCR beta CDR3. Using its own MiXCR run on the multiplex PCR reads, TCRdb lists one record per CDR3 protein. Of 280,000 or so distinct CDR3 sequences listed, 45% to 60% were seen once; the top ten hold about 13%. Donors had no other autoimmune disease or infection in four weeks. V dropped 1 base and J dropped 5; count of bases not matched to a gene: 14. Germline CDR1 SNHLY, CDR2 FYNNEI. CDR3 length: 18 residues. This clonotype was detected once. Its antigen is unidentified. The TCR was taken from a man aged 18 to 30 with type 2 diabetes. The material sequenced was peripheral blood mononuclear cells (PBMCs). The chain is built from TRBV2 and TRBJ1-2, with 9 bases matching TRBD1. DNA of the CDR3: TGTGCCAGCAGTGAAGATCCCGGGACAGGGAGTATCCCTTATGGCTACACCTTC. Translation: CASSEDPGTGSIPYGYTF.